This T cell receptor beta chain was retrieved from a study of identical twins. The study, taken as a whole, reports: Because invariant MAIT and iNKT cells could be present, zero-insertion analyses could be partly confounded.

A single record per CDR3 protein comes from TCRdb applying MiXCR to the 5' RACE reads. The sample holds about 890,000 distinct CDR3 sequences, 9% to 15% seen once. The CDR3 is 13 amino acids. Trimming stripped 3 bases from V and 4 bases from J, with 9 bases between. This clonotype appeared a few times. Its cognate antigen is unknown. The data also belong to a second study, concerning yellow fever vaccine responses in identical twins.

This receptor was taken from a woman between 18 and 30 years old in good health. V and J are TRBV12-3 or TRBV12-4 and TRBJ2-5; the D gene is possibly TRBD2 (5 bases). The sequenced sample was PBMCs. The CDR3 region has the DNA TGTGCCAGCAGTTTTCTACGGGGAGAGACCCAGTACTTC. Translating it yields CASSFLRGETQYF.